The following is a TCR beta chain sequence with its context. Its specificity is unknown. Here the gene names and germline are mouse. From the germline J gene comes the end of the CDR3, since the read stops 1 residue before it. The sample comes from a study of tissue T cells after allogeneic stem cell transplantation. Whole-study results and caveats: Only a limited share of tissue TCRs appeared in blood or spleen.

Specified time point: mouse harvest day 7 after allogeneic transplant. The graft held 10^6 splenic CD5+ T cells and 10^7 T-cell-depleted bone marrow cells. CDR1 and CDR2 from the germline V gene are KGHPV and FQNQEV (reference sequence). The CDR3 spans 14 residues. V was trimmed by 2 bases and J by 2 bases, leaving 8 bases between them. Clones were sequenced by immunoSEQ multiplex PCR, and TCRdb holds only the in-frame ones, with some missing. The profile shows about 8,700 clones, 44% of them singletons. The clonotype was recovered from a female BALB/c mouse given C57BL/6 T cells with graft-versus-host disease after an allogeneic hematopoietic cell transplant. Sample: skin. The chain combines TRBV26 with TRBJ2-4; D might be TRBD2 (5 bases). The DNA read from the CDR3 is TGTGCCAGCAGTCTGGCTGGGTCTCAAAACACCTTGTAC. Translated: CASSLAGSQNTLY. The complete CDR3 protein is CASSLAGSQNTLYF.